A single sample gave rise to the 31 T cell receptor beta chains below, sequenced in a study of vaccination effects on CD4 cells after COVID-19. These receptors have no identified antigens. With 10 to 11 days of culture completed, CD4+ T cells were isolated. Data came from immunoSEQ multiplex PCR; TCRdb stores just in-frame clones and leaves some out. This sample carries around 40,000 clones, about two thirds of them seen once, and the ten largest clones take 4% to 5%. Sequencing used CD4+ T cells from PBMCs cultured without peptide, obtained before COVID-19 vaccination. The receptors were sampled from a human donor who received a COVID-19 vaccine.

The CDR3 protein is CASSEFVLSDEKLFF. DNA of the CDR3: TGTGCCAGCAGTGAATTTGTCCTGTCCGATGAAAAACTGTTTTTT. This chain joins TRBV25-1 and TRBJ1-4; no clear D. The CDR3 spans 15 residues. Germline CDR1 MGHDK, CDR2 SYGVNS. Trimming pared 1 base from V and 6 bases from J, leaving 12 bases between.

The rearrangement links TRBV7-2 to TRBJ2-2; 7 positions agree with TRBD2. The trim removed 7 bases at V and 4 bases at J, leaving 6 bases unmatched. CDR3 size: 14 residues. Germline-derived CDR1 and CDR2 are SGHTA and FQGNSA. The CDR3 sequence: CASTLAEFTGELFF. DNA for the CDR3: TGTGCCAGCACTCTAGCGGAGTTCACCGGGGAGCTGTTTTTT.

This chain links TRBV5-1 with TRBJ1-4; D is ambiguous. The CDR3 spans 13 residues. Trimming took off 0 bases at V and 7 bases at J, with 7 bases between the two ends. Germline CDR1 reads SGHRS; CDR2 reads YFSETQ. CDR3 bases: TGCGCCAGCAGCTTGGGACACATTGAAAAACTGTTTTTT. Protein product: CASSLGHIEKLFF.

This clone was counted a few times. The CDR3 DNA follows: TGTGCCAGCAGCTTTCCGAGGACTGGCTACACCTTC. It translates to CASSFPRTGYTF. The chain recombines TRBV5-8 with TRBJ1-2; the D is unclear. This CDR3 comprises 12 residues. Trimming left V 2 bases short and J 7 bases short, with 9 bases between. Germline CDR1 reads SGHTS; CDR2 reads YDEGEE.

The chain links TRBV19 to TRBJ2-2; D gene uncertain. The ends were cut back, 4 bases at V and 5 bases at J, with 8 bases in the middle. The germline CDR1 and CDR2 sequences are LNHDA and SQIVND (reference sequence). The CDR3 runs 13 residues. CDR3 protein: CASSTTRTGELFF. The CDR3 DNA follows: TGTGCCAGTAGTACGACGCGGACCGGGGAGCTGTTTTTT.

This CDR3 reads CASSQSWKRKAFF. The CDR3 DNA sequence: TGCGCCAGCAGTCAATCGTGGAAACGGAAAGCTTTCTTT. This chain links TRBV23-1 with TRBJ1-1; D call uncertain. TRBV23-1 is classed as an ORF, of uncertain function. The V end was cut by 0 bases, the J end by 9 bases, with 11 bases between. This CDR3 contains 13 residues.

This clone occurred once. CDR3 sequence (DNA): TGTGCCAGTAGTATCGACAGGGCCCGCGGGCAGTACTTC. Its translation is CASSIDRARGQYF. The chain combines TRBV19 with TRBJ2-7; TRBD1 matches 7 bases. V gave up 3 bases and J gave up 9 bases; unmatched junction bases: 8. The CDR3 runs to 13 residues. Germline CDR1 LNHDA, CDR2 SQIVND (reference sequence).

This clone appeared a few times. The chain has TRBV5-1 and TRBJ2-1, with D perhaps TRBD2 (5 bases). Germline V gives CDR1 SGHRS, CDR2 YFSETQ. The V gene lost 2 bases and the J gene lost 9 bases, with 18 bases spanning the gap. The CDR3 loop spans 15 amino acids. Here the CDR3 DNA reads TGCGCCAGCAGCTTAGGGCTAGCTGCGATGCGTGAGCAGTTCTTC. Residues: CASSLGLAAMREQFF. The variable domain in full, with the rest retrieved from reference TRBV5-1 and TRBJ2-1, is KAGVTQTPRYLIKTRGQQVTLSCSPISGHRSVSWYQQTPGQGLQFLFEYFSETQRNKGNFPGRFSGRQFSNSRSEMNVSTLELGDSALYLCASSLGLAAMREQFFGPGTRLTVL.

This CDR3 reads CASSMRAANTGELFF. Written as DNA, the CDR3 is TGTGCCAGTAGTATGAGAGCAGCGAACACCGGGGAGCTGTTTTTT. This chain uses TRBV19 with TRBJ2-2; D uncertain. The CDR3 has 15 amino acids. Germline assignment: CDR1 LNHDA and CDR2 SQIVND (reference sequence). Between the trimmed V and J ends, which lost 3 bases and 0 bases, there was a span of 8 bases.

Only one count was recorded for this clone. The J gene is TRBJ2-6, the V gene TRBV10-1; the D gene is possibly TRBD1 (5 bases). The germline V gene encodes CDR1 WNHNN and CDR2 SYGVQD (reference sequence). V was trimmed by 8 bases and J by 1 base, leaving 12 bases between them. The CDR3 sequence is 15 residues long. CDR3 in amino acids: CASAGSGSGANVLTF. The CDR3, as DNA: TGCGCCAGCGCTGGGTCAGGGTCTGGGGCCAACGTCCTGACTTTC.

Only a few counts were recorded for this clone. This rearrangement joins TRBV10-1 to TRBJ1-2, with a weak D call TRBD1 (5 bases). CDR1 is WNHNN and CDR2 is SYGVQD in the germline V gene (reference sequence). The CDR3 extends over 13 amino acids. Trimming shortened V by 4 bases and J by 2 bases, and 8 bases separated the two germline ends. The CDR3 is CASSADSNYGYTF. The CDR3 bases are TGCGCCAGCAGTGCCGACAGCAACTATGGCTACACCTTC.

The rearrangement uses TRBV9 and TRBJ2-3; TRBD2 might be the D (5 bases). Trimming stripped 0 bases from V and 6 bases from J, with 11 bases between. CDR3 length equals 14 residues. Germline V gives CDR1 SGDLS, CDR2 YYNGEE. The CDR3 protein is CASSVGGMIDTQYF. CDR3 DNA: TGTGCCAGCAGCGTAGGAGGGATGATCGATACGCAGTATTTT.

The chain couples TRBV18 to TRBJ1-4, with 7 bases that match TRBD1. Germline trimming cut 4 bases from V and 5 bases from J; bases unmatched to any gene: 7. Germline lookup yields CDR1 KGHSH and CDR2 LQKENI. The CDR3 consists of 15 residues. The CDR3, as DNA: TGTGCCAGCTCACGAGACAGGGCCCGCAATGAAAAACTGTTTTTT. Protein sequence: CASSRDRARNEKLFF.

The chain uses TRBV10-1 and TRBJ2-7; D assignment may be TRBD1 or TRBD2 (5 bases each). Trimming shortened V by 5 bases and J by 2 bases, and 10 bases separated the two germline ends. The CDR3 length is 13 residues. In germline, CDR1 is WNHNN, CDR2 SYGVQD (reference sequence). CDR3 residues: CASSPGRTYEQYF. CDR3 coding DNA: TGCGCCAGCAGTCCGGGACGGACCTACGAGCAGTACTTC.

The chain carries TRBV4-1 and TRBJ2-4; 10 bases match TRBD2. This CDR3 is built from 19 residues. Germline CDR1 reads MGHRA; CDR2 reads YSYEKL. V gave up 1 base and J gave up 0 bases; unmatched junction bases: 9. In DNA form, the CDR3 reads TGCGCCAGCAGCCAAGTTCTAGCGGGAGTTCCCATAGCCAAAAACATTCAGTACTTC. It specifies CASSQVLAGVPIAKNIQYF.

This clone was recorded once. The chain employs TRBV7-7 and TRBJ2-5; 12 bases match TRBD2. This CDR3 is built from 19 residues. The V and J ends lost 5 bases and 4 bases, in that order; junction bases with no gene match: 17. Per germline, CDR1 SSHAT and CDR2 FNYEAQ (reference sequence). Written as DNA, the CDR3 is TGTGCCAGCAGCCCCACCCTAGCGGGGGGGACGGGGGTTGGAGAGACCCAGTACTTC. Translating gives CASSPTLAGGTGVGETQYF. The variable domain in full, completed from reference TRBV7-7 and TRBJ2-5, reads GAGVSQSPRYKVTKRGQDVTLRCDPISSHATLYWYQQALGQGPEFLTYFNYEAQPDKSGLPSDRFSAERPEGSISTLTIQRTEQRDSAMYRCASSPTLAGGTGVGETQYFGPGTRLLVL.

This rearrangement joins TRBV9 to TRBJ1-2; D ambiguous. The CDR3 has 15 residues. In germline, CDR1 is SGDLS, CDR2 YYNGEE. V was cut by 0 bases and J by 2 bases, with 11 bases left in between. The CDR3 here is CASSVEPGRNYGYTF. The CDR3 DNA reads as TGTGCCAGCAGCGTAGAGCCAGGCAGAAACTATGGCTACACCTTC.

The rearrangement uses TRBV2 and TRBJ2-7; D gene uncertain. This CDR3 is built from 11 residues. V lost 7 bases and J 6 bases, leaving 10 bases between the germline ends. Germline V lookup: CDR1 SNHLY, CDR2 FYNNEI. The CDR3 spells CASNQEGEQYF. The CDR3 DNA follows: TGTGCCAGCAATCAGGAAGGCGAGCAGTACTTC.

This clone was counted only a few times. The J gene is TRBJ2-5, the V gene TRBV5-4; 9 positions match TRBD2. J lost 5 bases, V lost 2 bases, and 7 bases had no gene match. This CDR3 spans 15 amino acids. CDR1 and CDR2 (germline): SGHNT, YYREEE (reference sequence). This CDR3 is CASSLKAGGLETQYF. DNA of the CDR3: TGTGCCAGCAGCTTAAAAGCGGGGGGCCTGGAGACCCAGTACTTC.

The chain links TRBV11-2 to TRBJ1-2; perhaps TRBD1 as D (6 bases). The germline gives CDR1 SGHAT, CDR2 FQNNGV. The CDR3 sequence is 15 residues long. The V gene lost 1 base and the J gene lost 4 bases, with 13 bases spanning the gap. The chain's CDR3 is CASSLGTEIIYGYTF. In nucleotides, the CDR3 is TGTGCCAGCAGCTTAGGGACAGAGATAATCTATGGCTACACCTTC.

The gene calls are TRBV7-9 and TRBJ2-5; a possible D gene is TRBD1 (5 bases). The CDR3 totals 13 residues. Trimming took 1 base from V and 7 from J, leaving 10 bases between them. From germline, CDR1 is SEHNR and CDR2 FQNEAQ (reference sequence). CDR3 coding DNA: TGTGCCAGCAGCTTAGGTAGCAGGGCGACCCAGTACTTC. This translates into CASSLGSRATQYF.

A note on this clone: Additional DNA sequences in this sample encode the identical CDR3. The CDR3 bases are TGTGCCAGCAGTTACTCGGCAGGTCCCTACGAGCAGTACTTC. Translated: CASSYSAGPYEQYF. This chain joins TRBV6-5 and TRBJ2-7; D remains unclear. The germline V gene encodes CDR1 MNHEY and CDR2 SVGAGI. Trimming took off 0 bases at V and 2 bases at J, with 8 bases between the two ends. The CDR3 consists of 14 residues.

The chain joins TRBV7-6 to TRBJ1-2, with unresolved D. This CDR3 has 13 amino acids. Germline CDR1 is SGHVS and CDR2 is FNYEAQ. V was pared by 3 bases and J by 4 bases, with 9 bases between. The CDR3 sequence: CASSFSGGYGYTF. CDR3 nucleotide sequence: TGTGCCAGCAGCTTTTCGGGTGGCTATGGCTACACCTTC.

This clone appeared a few times. This chain joins TRBV6-5 and TRBJ1-6; maybe TRBD1 (6 bases). This CDR3 is 14 amino acids long. The ends were cut back, 8 bases at V and 4 bases at J, with 12 bases in the middle. Per the germline V gene, CDR1 is MNHEY and CDR2 is SVGAGI. The CDR3 nucleotides read TGTGCCAGCGGTCGAACAGGGTATAATTCACCCCTCCACTTT. Its translation: CASGRTGYNSPLHF.

V usage is TRBV28 and J usage is TRBJ1-3; a weak D match, TRBD1 (5 bases). This CDR3 has 17 residues. Germline assignment: CDR1 MDHEN and CDR2 SYDVKM. Trimming shortened V by 2 bases and J by 4 bases, and 18 bases separated the two germline ends. The CDR3 spells CASSLRGGAAPGNTIYF. The CDR3 DNA reads as TGTGCCAGCAGTTTAAGGGGAGGGGCGGCGCCCGGAAACACCATATATTTT. The whole variable domain, filled in from reference TRBV28 and TRBJ1-3, reads DVKVTQSSRYLVKRTGEKVFLECVQDMDHENMFWYRQDPGLGLRLIYFSYDVKMKEKGDIPEGYSVSREKKERFSLILESASTNQTSMYLCASSLRGGAAPGNTIYFGEGSWLTVV.

The chain uses TRBV30 and TRBJ2-3; TRBD1 is a possible D gene (6 bases). The V end lost 3 bases, the J end lost 2 bases, and 18 bases lay between the germline ends. The CDR3 covers 16 residues. Looked up from germline, CDR1 is GTSNPN and CDR2 is SVGIG (reference sequence). The CDR3 DNA is TGTGCCTGGAGCCCAGAGGGGACATTTGCCACAGATACGCAGTATTTT. It is translated as CAWSPEGTFATDTQYF.

This clone showed up just a few times. This chain joins TRBV4-2 and TRBJ2-6, with D uncertain. The CDR3 runs 14 residues. CDR1 and CDR2 (germline): LGHNA, YNFKEQ. The V and J ends lost 3 bases and 6 bases respectively, with 9 bases between them. The CDR3 DNA reads TGTGCCAGCAGCCATCAAAGGGAGGCCAACGTCCTGACTTTC. This sequence encodes CASSHQREANVLTF.

V gene TRBV29-1 combines with J gene TRBJ1-1, with a tentative D call TRBD1 (6 bases). The CDR3 is made up of 13 amino acids. The germline V and J ends were trimmed by 5 bases and 9 bases, with 19 bases remaining between them. Germline V gene lookup returns CDR1 SQVTM and CDR2 ANQGSEA. In DNA, the CDR3 is TGCAGCGTTCGCCGGGGCGAAGGGACACAAGCTTTCTTT. As protein: CSVRRGEGTQAFF. Together with reference TRBV29-1 and TRBJ1-1, the CDR3 gives the full variable domain: SAVISQKPSRDICQRGTSLTIQCQVDSQVTMMFWYRQQPGQSLTLIATANQGSEATYESGFVIDKFPISRPNLTFSTLTVSNMSPEDSSIYLCSVRRGEGTQAFFGQGTRLTVV.

The J gene is TRBJ1-6, the V gene TRBV11-2; tentative D call: TRBD1 (5 bases). CDR3 size: 14 residues. CDR1 and CDR2 from the germline V gene are SGHAT and FQNNGV. With 6 bases removed from V and 9 bases from J, the gap between germline ends came to 15 bases. CDR3 amino acids: CASRWQGSVSPLHF. The CDR3 nucleotides read TGTGCCAGCAGGTGGCAGGGAAGTGTTTCACCCCTCCACTTT.

This chain uses TRBV29-1 with TRBJ2-7; the D is unclear. This CDR3 comprises 12 residues. With 0 bases removed from V and 4 bases from J, the gap between germline ends came to 7 bases. Germline V lookup: CDR1 SQVTM, CDR2 ANQGSEA. The CDR3 reads CSVEERDYEQYF. CDR3 DNA: TGCAGCGTTGAAGAAAGGGATTACGAGCAGTACTTC.

The rearrangement uses TRBV3-1 (or the pseudogene TRBV3-2) and TRBJ2-5; 8 bases are a match to TRBD1. J gave up 5 bases and V 0 bases, and 5 bases lay outside the gene matches. Germline CDR1 is LGHDT and CDR2 is YNNKEL (reference sequence). The CDR3 spans 15 residues. The CDR3 sequence: CASSQDPGGRETQYF. The DNA for the CDR3 is TGTGCCAGCAGCCAAGATCCAGGGGGCAGGGAGACCCAGTACTTC.